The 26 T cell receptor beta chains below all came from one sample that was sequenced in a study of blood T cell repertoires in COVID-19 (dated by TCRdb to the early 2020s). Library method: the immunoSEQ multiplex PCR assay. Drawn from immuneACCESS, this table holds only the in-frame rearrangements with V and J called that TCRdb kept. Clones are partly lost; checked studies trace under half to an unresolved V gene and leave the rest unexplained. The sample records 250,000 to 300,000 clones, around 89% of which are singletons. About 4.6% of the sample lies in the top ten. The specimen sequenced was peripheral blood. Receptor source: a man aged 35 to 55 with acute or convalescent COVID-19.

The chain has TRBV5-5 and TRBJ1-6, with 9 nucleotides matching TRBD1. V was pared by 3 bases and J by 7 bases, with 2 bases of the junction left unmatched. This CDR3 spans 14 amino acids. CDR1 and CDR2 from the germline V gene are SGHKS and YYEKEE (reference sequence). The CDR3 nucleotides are TGTGCCAGCAGCTCCGACAGGGGGAATTCACCCCTCCACTTT. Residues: CASSSDRGNSPLHF.

Written as DNA, the CDR3 is TGCGCCAGCAGCTCCGGAGGAGGGGTGGGTACTGAAGCTTTCTTT. This encodes CASSSGGGVGTEAFF. The gene calls are TRBV5-1 and TRBJ1-1; TRBD1 is a possible D gene (5 bases). This CDR3 has 15 residues. Trimming shortened V by 3 bases and J by 5 bases, and 17 bases separated the two germline ends. Germline loops: CDR1 SGHRS, CDR2 YFSETQ. Supplemented by reference TRBV5-1 and TRBJ1-1, the full variable domain reads KAGVTQTPRYLIKTRGQQVTLSCSPISGHRSVSWYQQTPGQGLQFLFEYFSETQRNKGNFPGRFSGRQFSNSRSEMNVSTLELGDSALYLCASSSGGGVGTEAFFGQGTRLTVV.

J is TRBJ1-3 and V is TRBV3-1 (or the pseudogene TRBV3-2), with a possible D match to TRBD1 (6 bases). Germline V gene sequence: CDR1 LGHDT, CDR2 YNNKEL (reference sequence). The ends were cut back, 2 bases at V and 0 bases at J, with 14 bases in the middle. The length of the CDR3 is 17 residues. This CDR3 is CASSQTTRGGSGNTIYF. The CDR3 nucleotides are TGTGCCAGCAGCCAAACCACCAGGGGCGGCTCTGGAAACACCATATATTTT.

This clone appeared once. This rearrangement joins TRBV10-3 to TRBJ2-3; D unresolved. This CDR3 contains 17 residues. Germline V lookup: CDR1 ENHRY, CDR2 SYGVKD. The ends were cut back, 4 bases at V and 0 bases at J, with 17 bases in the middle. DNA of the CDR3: TGTGCCATCAGTGTTTGGAAAACAGCCTCTAGCACAGATACGCAGTATTTT. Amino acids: CAISVWKTASSTDTQYF.

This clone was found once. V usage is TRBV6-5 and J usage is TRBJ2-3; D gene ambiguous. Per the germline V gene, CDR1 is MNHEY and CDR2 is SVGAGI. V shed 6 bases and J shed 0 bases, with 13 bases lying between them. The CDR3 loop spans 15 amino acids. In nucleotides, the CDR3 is TGTGCCAGCAGCTCTGAAGCCGCAAGCACAGATACGCAGTATTTT. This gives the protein CASSSEAASTDTQYF.

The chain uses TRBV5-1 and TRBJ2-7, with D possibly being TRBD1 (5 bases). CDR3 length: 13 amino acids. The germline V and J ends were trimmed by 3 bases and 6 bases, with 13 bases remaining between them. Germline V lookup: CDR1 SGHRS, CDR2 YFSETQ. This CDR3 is CASSSSTVLEQYF. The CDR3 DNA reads TGCGCCAGCAGCTCATCGACAGTTCTCGAGCAGTACTTC.

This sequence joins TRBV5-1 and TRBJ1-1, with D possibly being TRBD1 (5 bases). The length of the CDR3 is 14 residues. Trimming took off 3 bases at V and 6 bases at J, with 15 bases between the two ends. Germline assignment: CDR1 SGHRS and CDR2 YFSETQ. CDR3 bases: TGCGCCAGCAGCTCAGGGTTCCCGACCCCTGAAGCTTTCTTT. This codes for CASSSGFPTPEAFF. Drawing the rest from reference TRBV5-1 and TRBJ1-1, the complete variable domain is KAGVTQTPRYLIKTRGQQVTLSCSPISGHRSVSWYQQTPGQGLQFLFEYFSETQRNKGNFPGRFSGRQFSNSRSEMNVSTLELGDSALYLCASSSGFPTPEAFFGQGTRLTVV.

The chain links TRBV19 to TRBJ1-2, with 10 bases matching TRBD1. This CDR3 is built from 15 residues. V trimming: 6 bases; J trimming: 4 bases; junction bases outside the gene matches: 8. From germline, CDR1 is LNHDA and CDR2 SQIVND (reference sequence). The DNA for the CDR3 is TGTGCCAGTAGCTCCGTCGGACAGGGGGTCTATGGCTACACCTTC. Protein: CASSSVGQGVYGYTF.

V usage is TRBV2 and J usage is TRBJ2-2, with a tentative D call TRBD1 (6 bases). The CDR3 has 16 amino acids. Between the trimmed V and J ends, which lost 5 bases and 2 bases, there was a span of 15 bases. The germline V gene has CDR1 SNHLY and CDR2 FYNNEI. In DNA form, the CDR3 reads TGTGCCAGCAGTCACAGACAGGTCCTCAACACCGGGGAGCTGTTTTTT. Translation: CASSHRQVLNTGELFF.

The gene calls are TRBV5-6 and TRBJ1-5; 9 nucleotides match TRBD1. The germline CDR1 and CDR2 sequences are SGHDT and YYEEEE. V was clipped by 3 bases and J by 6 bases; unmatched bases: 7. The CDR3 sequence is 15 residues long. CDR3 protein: CASSWGTGNVQPQHF. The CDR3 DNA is TGTGCCAGCAGCTGGGGGACAGGGAATGTTCAGCCCCAGCATTTT.

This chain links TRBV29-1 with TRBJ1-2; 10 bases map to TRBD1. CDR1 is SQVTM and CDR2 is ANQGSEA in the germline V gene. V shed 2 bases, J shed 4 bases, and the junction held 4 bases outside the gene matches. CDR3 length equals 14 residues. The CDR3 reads CSVERTGGAYGYTF. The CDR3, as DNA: TGCAGCGTTGAAAGGACAGGGGGGGCCTATGGCTACACCTTC.

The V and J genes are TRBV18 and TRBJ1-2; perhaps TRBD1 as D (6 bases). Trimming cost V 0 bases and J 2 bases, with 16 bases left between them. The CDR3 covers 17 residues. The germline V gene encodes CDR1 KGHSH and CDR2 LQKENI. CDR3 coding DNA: TGTGCCAGCTCACCACCCAACAGGGACCGTCTAAACTATGGCTACACCTTC. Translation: CASSPPNRDRLNYGYTF.

The CDR3 DNA reads as TGTGCCAGCAGTCGAAAAGGGACTTTTGGTAATTCACCCCTCCACTTT. Amino acid sequence: CASSRKGTFGNSPLHF. The V call is TRBV27, the J call TRBJ1-6, with D maybe TRBD1 (5 bases). Trimming removed 5 bases from V and 6 bases from J, with 17 bases in between. Germline CDR1 MNHEY, CDR2 SMNVEV (reference sequence). The CDR3 extends over 16 amino acids.

The CDR3 nucleotides read TGTGCCAGCAGCTCAGCCGGGACAGGGATCTACGAGCAGTACTTC. As protein: CASSSAGTGIYEQYF. The chain couples TRBV9 to TRBJ2-7; the match to TRBD1 covers 9 bases. V lost 4 bases to trimming and J lost 3 bases; unmatched junction nucleotides: 8. Looked up from germline, CDR1 is SGDLS and CDR2 is YYNGEE. This CDR3 has 15 residues.

In nucleotides, the CDR3 is TGCGCCAGCAGCTTGGTGGGGGACAGCCTCCTCCACTTT. It is translated as CASSLVGDSLLHF. The chain recombines TRBV5-1 with TRBJ1-6; 7 bases fit TRBD1. The length of the CDR3 is 13 residues. Unmatched junction bases numbered 6, after V lost 0 bases and J lost 15 bases. CDR1 and CDR2 (germline): SGHRS, YFSETQ.

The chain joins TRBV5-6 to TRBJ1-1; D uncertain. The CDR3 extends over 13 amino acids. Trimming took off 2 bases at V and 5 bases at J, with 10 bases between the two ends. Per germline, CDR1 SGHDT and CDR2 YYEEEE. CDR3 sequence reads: CASSLIRRTEAFF. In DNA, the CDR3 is TGTGCCAGCAGCTTAATCCGGCGGACTGAAGCTTTCTTT.

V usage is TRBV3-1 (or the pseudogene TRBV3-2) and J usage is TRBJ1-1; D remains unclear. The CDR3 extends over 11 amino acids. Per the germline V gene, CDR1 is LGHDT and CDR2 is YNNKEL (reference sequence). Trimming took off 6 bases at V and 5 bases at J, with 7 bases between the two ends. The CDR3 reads CASSGRTEAFF. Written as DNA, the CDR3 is TGTGCCAGCAGTGGGAGGACTGAAGCTTTCTTT.

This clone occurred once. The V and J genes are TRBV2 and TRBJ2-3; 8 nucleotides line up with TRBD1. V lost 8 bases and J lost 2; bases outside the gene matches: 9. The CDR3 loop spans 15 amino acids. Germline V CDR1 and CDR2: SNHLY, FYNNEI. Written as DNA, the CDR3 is TGTGCCAGCTTTCCGACAGGGGCCCACACAGATACGCAGTATTTT. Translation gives CASFPTGAHTDTQYF.

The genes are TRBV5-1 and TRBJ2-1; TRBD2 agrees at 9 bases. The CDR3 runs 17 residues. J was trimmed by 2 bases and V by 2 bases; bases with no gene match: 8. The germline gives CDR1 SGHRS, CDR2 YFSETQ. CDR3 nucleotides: TGCGCCAGCAGCTTTCCTCCTAGCGGGGAAACCTACAATGAGCAGTTCTTC. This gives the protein CASSFPPSGETYNEQFF.

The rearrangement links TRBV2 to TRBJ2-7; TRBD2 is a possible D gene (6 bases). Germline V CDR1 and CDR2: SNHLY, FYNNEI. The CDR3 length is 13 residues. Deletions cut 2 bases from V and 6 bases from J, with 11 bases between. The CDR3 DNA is TGTGCCAGCAGTGAAAGGCGGGGCATCGAGCAGTACTTC. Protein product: CASSERRGIEQYF.

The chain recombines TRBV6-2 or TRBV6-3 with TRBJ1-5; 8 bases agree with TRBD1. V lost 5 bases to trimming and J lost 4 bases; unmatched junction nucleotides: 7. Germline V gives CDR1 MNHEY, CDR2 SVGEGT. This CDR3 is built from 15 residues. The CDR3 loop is CASSPAGQGNQPQHF. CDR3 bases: TGTGCCAGCAGTCCCGCAGGACAGGGTAATCAGCCCCAGCATTTT.

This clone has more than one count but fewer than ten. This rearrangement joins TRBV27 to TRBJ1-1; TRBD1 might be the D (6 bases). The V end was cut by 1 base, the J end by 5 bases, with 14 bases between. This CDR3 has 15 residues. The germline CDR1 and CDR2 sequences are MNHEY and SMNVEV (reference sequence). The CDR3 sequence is CASSLLGGLATEAFF. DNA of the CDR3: TGTGCCAGCAGTTTATTGGGGGGGCTAGCGACTGAAGCTTTCTTT.

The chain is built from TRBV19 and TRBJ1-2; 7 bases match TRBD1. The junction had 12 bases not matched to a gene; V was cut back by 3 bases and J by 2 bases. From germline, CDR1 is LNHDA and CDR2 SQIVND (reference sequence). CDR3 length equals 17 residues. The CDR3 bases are TGTGCCAGTAGTATTGTGGGACAGCTAGCCTTAAACTATGGCTACACCTTC. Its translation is CASSIVGQLALNYGYTF.

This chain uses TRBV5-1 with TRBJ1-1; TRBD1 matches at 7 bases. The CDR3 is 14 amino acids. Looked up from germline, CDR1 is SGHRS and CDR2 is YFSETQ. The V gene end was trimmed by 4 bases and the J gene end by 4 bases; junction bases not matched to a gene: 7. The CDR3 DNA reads TGCGCCAGCAGCCGGACAGGTTTAGTCACTGAAGCTTTCTTT. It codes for CASSRTGLVTEAFF.

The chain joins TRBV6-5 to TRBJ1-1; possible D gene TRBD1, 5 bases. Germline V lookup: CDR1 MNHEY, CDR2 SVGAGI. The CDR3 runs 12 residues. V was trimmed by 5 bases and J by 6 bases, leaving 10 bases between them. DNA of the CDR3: TGTGCCAGCAGTACCCGGGACTCTGAAGCTTTCTTT. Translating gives CASSTRDSEAFF.

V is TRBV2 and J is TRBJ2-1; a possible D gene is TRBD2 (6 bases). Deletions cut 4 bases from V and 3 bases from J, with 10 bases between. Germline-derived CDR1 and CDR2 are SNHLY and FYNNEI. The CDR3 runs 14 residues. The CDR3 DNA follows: TGTGCCAGCAGTGTCCGGGGGAACTACAATGAGCAGTTCTTC. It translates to CASSVRGNYNEQFF.